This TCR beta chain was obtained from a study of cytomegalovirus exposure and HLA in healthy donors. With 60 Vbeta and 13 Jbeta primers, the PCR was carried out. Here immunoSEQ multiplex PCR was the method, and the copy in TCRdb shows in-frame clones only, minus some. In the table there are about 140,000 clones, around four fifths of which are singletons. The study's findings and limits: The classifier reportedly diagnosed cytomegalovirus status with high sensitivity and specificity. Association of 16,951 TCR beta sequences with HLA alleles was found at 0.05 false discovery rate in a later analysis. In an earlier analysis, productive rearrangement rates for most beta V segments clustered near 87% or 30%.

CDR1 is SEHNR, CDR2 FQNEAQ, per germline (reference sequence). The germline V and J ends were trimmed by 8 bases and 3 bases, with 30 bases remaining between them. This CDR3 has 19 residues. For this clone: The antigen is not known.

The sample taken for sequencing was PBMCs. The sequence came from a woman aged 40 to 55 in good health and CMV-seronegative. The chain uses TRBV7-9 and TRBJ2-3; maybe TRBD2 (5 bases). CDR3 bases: TGTGCCAGCCAAGGAGGTTTTTCACTATCCTACCAGATAACAGATACGCAGTATTTT. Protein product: CASQGGFSLSYQITDTQYF.